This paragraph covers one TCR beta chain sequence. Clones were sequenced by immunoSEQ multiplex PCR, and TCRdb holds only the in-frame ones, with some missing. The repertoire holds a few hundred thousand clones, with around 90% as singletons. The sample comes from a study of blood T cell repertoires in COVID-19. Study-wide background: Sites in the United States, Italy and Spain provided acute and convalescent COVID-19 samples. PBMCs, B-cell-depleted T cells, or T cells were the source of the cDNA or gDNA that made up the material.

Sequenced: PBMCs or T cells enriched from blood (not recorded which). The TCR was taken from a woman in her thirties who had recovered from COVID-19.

The CDR3 nucleotides are TGTGCCAGCACGTCGGAGGAATACGAGCAGTACTTC. Its protein product is CASTSEEYEQYF. V is TRBV28 and J is TRBJ2-7; maybe TRBD2 (5 bases). Germline assignment: CDR1 MDHEN and CDR2 SYDVKM. The V gene lost 7 bases and the J gene lost 4 bases, with 11 bases spanning the gap. CDR3 size: 12 residues.